The 17 T cell receptor beta chains reported below all come from one sample, sequenced in a study of cytomegalovirus exposure and HLA in healthy donors. Researchers ran the PCR with 60 Vbeta and 13 Jbeta primers. Method: immunoSEQ multiplex PCR; TCRdb's copy keeps in-frame clones and lacks some. This repertoire shows about 68,000 clones, about 81% found once; its top ten account for 6.5% to 7%. The sequencing input was PBMCs. The receptors were gathered from a human donor in good health.

This rearrangement joins TRBV25-1 to TRBJ1-2; no clear D gene. The CDR3 extends over 14 amino acids. V lost 8 bases to trimming and J lost 0 bases, with 13 bases between them. From germline, CDR1 is MGHDK and CDR2 SYGVNS. CDR3 nucleotide sequence: TGTGCCAGCTCTGAGGTGGGAGCTAACTATGGCTACACCTTC. Encoded protein: CASSEVGANYGYTF.

This clone occurred once. The rearrangement uses TRBV5-1 and TRBJ1-5, with D possibly TRBD1 on 5 matching bases. The germline CDR1 and CDR2 sequences are SGHRS and YFSETQ. CDR3 length equals 13 residues. Trimming left V 4 bases short and J 5 bases short, with 10 bases between. CDR3 region: CASSKGADQPQHF. The CDR3, as DNA: TGCGCCAGCAGCAAAGGGGCGGATCAGCCCCAGCATTTT.

The rearrangement links TRBV5-1 to TRBJ1-6; the D gene is possibly TRBD1 (5 bases). This CDR3 is 15 amino acids long. Trimming took off 0 bases at V and 10 bases at J, with 14 bases between the two ends. The germline V gene encodes CDR1 SGHRS and CDR2 YFSETQ. DNA for the CDR3: TGCGCCAGCAGCTTGGCCGGGCAGGGAAACTCACCCCTCCACTTT. It translates to CASSLAGQGNSPLHF.

In its sample, this clone was seen a few times. The CDR3 reads CASSTDRGANEKLFF. In DNA form, the CDR3 reads TGTGCCAGCAGCACAGACAGGGGGGCTAATGAAAAACTGTTTTTT. The chain couples TRBV11-2 to TRBJ1-4, with 9 bases fitting TRBD1. Trimming at V came to 5 bases and at J to 3 bases, leaving 4 bases not matched to a gene. CDR3 size: 15 residues. Germline CDR1 is SGHAT and CDR2 is FQNNGV.

This chain links TRBV2 with TRBJ2-5; 10 nucleotides align to TRBD1. V gave up 5 bases and J gave up 3 bases; unmatched junction bases: 6. The length of the CDR3 is 15 residues. Germline assignment: CDR1 SNHLY and CDR2 FYNNEI. The CDR3 spells CASSRDRGWEETQYF. CDR3 sequence (DNA): TGTGCCAGCAGTCGGGACAGGGGATGGGAAGAGACCCAGTACTTC.

The chain recombines TRBV10-3 with TRBJ2-7, with TRBD1 as a possible D gene (5 bases). This CDR3 contains 15 residues. V lost 3 bases, J lost 2 bases, and 14 bases lay in between. Germline V gene lookup returns CDR1 ENHRY and CDR2 SYGVKD. The CDR3 nucleotides are TGTGCCATCAGTGAAGTCTCGACAGCCACCTACGAGCAGTACTTC. Protein sequence: CAISEVSTATYEQYF.

The chain couples TRBV5-4 to TRBJ1-4, with TRBD1 identical over 11 bases. This CDR3 has 16 amino acids. V gave up 0 bases and J gave up 7 bases; unmatched junction bases: 5. Germline CDR1 and CDR2: SGHNT and YYREEE (reference sequence). CDR3 sequence reads: CASSLGGGQGVEKLFF. As DNA, the CDR3 is TGTGCCAGCAGCTTGGGGGGGGGACAGGGGGTTGAAAAACTGTTTTTT.

The genes are TRBV28 and TRBJ2-3, with D possibly being TRBD1 (6 bases). Looked up from germline, CDR1 is MDHEN and CDR2 is SYDVKM. This CDR3 has 15 residues. Trimming left V 3 bases short and J 2 bases short, with 12 bases between. The CDR3, as DNA: TGTGCCAGCAGTTTGGGTGGACAGACCACAGATACGCAGTATTTT. Translating it yields CASSLGGQTTDTQYF.

V and J are TRBV30 and TRBJ1-3; no reliable D call. V was clipped by 2 bases and J by 1 base, with 9 bases between them. This CDR3 is built from 14 residues. The V gene's germline CDR1 is GTSNPN and CDR2 SVGIG (reference sequence). CDR3 nucleotides: TGTGCCTGGAGTTCTGGCTCTTCTGGAAACACCATATATTTT. It yields the protein CAWSSGSSGNTIYF.

This clone was counted a single time. CDR3 sequence: CASSLPGGTGNEQFF. The CDR3 coding sequence is TGTGCCAGCAGCTTGCCCGGGGGGACGGGCAATGAGCAGTTCTTC. The V call is TRBV5-6, the J call TRBJ2-1; 7 positions agree with TRBD2. CDR3 length equals 15 residues. V gave up 1 base and J gave up 6 bases; unmatched junction bases: 7. Germline V gene sequence: CDR1 SGHDT, CDR2 YYEEEE.

J is TRBJ2-2 and V is TRBV7-9, with D possibly TRBD2 on 5 matching bases. The CDR3 is 16 amino acids. V was pared by 5 bases and J by 7 bases, with 20 bases between. Germline V CDR1 and CDR2: SEHNR, FQNEAQ (reference sequence). CDR3 residues: CASSHPRGRGRGELFF. CDR3 bases: TGTGCCAGCAGCCACCCCCGGGGTAGAGGTCGCGGGGAGCTGTTTTTT.

J is TRBJ1-1 and V is TRBV5-4; D is undetermined. CDR1 SGHNT and CDR2 YYREEE come from the germline V gene (reference sequence). V lost 0 bases, J lost 5 bases, and 8 bases lay in between. This CDR3 spans 13 amino acids. CDR3 sequence reads: CASSLAGETEAFF. The DNA for the CDR3 is TGTGCCAGCAGCTTGGCTGGAGAGACTGAAGCTTTCTTT.

This chain links TRBV29-1 with TRBJ2-3; 10 nucleotides match TRBD2. Germline V gene lookup returns CDR1 SQVTM and CDR2 ANQGSEA. The length of the CDR3 is 14 residues. The ends lost 5 bases at V and 0 bases at J; junction bases unmatched: 2. CDR3 amino acids: CSVRSGGSTDTQYF. The CDR3 DNA reads as TGCAGCGTTCGTAGCGGGGGGAGCACAGATACGCAGTATTTT.

The chain combines TRBV5-1 with TRBJ2-2; possible D gene TRBD2, 5 bases. Germline-derived CDR1 and CDR2 are SGHRS and YFSETQ. The CDR3 has 17 residues. The germline V and J ends were trimmed by 4 bases and 1 base, with 17 bases remaining between them. The CDR3, as DNA: TGCGCCAGCAGCCGCGGGTCCAACAGCCAGAACACCGGGGAGCTGTTTTTT. It translates to CASSRGSNSQNTGELFF.

This chain uses TRBV5-1 with TRBJ1-1; D is possibly TRBD1 (5 bases). The CDR3 length is 15 residues. The V end was cut by 0 bases, the J end by 1 base, with 10 bases between. The germline CDR1 and CDR2 sequences are SGHRS and YFSETQ. The CDR3 spells CASSLVGERNTEAFF. CDR3 coding DNA: TGCGCCAGCAGCTTGGTAGGGGAAAGGAACACTGAAGCTTTCTTT.

This chain connects TRBV5-1 to TRBJ2-3; weak D call: TRBD2 (6 bases). This CDR3 contains 19 residues. V gave up 5 bases and J gave up 0 bases, with 25 bases separating them. Germline V lookup: CDR1 SGHRS, CDR2 YFSETQ. CDR3 sequence reads: CASRLAPRLAQLSTDTQYF. The CDR3 nucleotides are TGCGCCAGCAGACTAGCTCCCCGCTTAGCTCAGCTTAGCACAGATACGCAGTATTTT.

This chain uses TRBV11-2 with TRBJ1-1; 10 nucleotides agree with TRBD1. Germline loops: CDR1 SGHAT, CDR2 FQNNGV. With 4 bases clipped from V and 4 bases from J, the junction kept 6 bases outside the gene matches. This CDR3 has 15 amino acids. This chain's CDR3 is CASSWTGGGPTEAFF. The CDR3 region has the DNA TGTGCCAGCAGCTGGACAGGGGGTGGACCCACTGAAGCTTTCTTT.